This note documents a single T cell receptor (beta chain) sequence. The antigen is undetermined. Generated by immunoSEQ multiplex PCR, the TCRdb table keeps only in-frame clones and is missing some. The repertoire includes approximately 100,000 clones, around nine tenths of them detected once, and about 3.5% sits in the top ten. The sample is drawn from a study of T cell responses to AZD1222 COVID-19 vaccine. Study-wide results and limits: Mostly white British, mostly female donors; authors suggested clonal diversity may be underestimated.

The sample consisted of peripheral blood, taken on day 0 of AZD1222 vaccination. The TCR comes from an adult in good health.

The CDR3 is CASSPTGNLVGEQYF. CDR3 in DNA: TGTGCCAGCTCACCAACAGGGAACCTAGTTGGCGAGCAGTACTTC. The rearrangement uses TRBV18 and TRBJ2-7; a weak D match, TRBD1 (6 bases). Germline loops: CDR1 KGHSH, CDR2 LQKENI. This CDR3 region has 15 residues. V was cut by 2 bases and J by 6 bases, with 17 bases left in between. The full variable domain, its missing parts supplied by reference TRBV18 and TRBJ2-7, is NAGVMQNPRHLVRRRGQEARLRCSPMKGHSHVYWYRQLPEEGLKFMVYLQKENIIDESGMPKERFSAEFPKEGPSILRIQQVVRGDSAAYFCASSPTGNLVGEQYFGPGTRLTVT.